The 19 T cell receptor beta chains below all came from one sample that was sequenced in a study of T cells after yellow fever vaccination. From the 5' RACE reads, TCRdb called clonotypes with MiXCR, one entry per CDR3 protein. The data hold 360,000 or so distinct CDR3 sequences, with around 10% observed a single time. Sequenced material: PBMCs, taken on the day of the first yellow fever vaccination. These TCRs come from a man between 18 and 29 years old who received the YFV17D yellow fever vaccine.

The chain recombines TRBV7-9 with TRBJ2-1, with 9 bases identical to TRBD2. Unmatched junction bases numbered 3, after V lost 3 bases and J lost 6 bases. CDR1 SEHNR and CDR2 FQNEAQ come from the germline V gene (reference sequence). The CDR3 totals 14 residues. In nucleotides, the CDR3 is TGTGCCAGCAGCTTGGGACTAGCTAGCAATGAGCAGTTCTTC. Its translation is CASSLGLASNEQFF.

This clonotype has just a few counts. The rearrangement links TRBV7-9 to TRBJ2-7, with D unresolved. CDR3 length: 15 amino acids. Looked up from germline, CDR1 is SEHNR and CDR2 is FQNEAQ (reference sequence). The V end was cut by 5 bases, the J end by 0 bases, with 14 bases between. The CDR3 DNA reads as TGTGCCAGCAGCCCACGACTTAGGAGCTCCTACGAGCAGTACTTC. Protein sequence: CASSPRLRSSYEQYF.

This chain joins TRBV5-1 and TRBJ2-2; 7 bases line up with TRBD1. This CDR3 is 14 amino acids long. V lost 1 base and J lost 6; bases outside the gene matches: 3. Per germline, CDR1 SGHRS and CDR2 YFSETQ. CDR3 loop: CASSLTQGAGELFF. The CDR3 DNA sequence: TGCGCCAGCAGCTTGACTCAGGGGGCCGGGGAGCTGTTTTTT.

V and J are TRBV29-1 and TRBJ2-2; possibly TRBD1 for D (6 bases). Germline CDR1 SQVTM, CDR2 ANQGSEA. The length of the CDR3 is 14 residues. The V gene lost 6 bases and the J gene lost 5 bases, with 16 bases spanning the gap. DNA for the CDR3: TGCAGCGTGGCTGGGACACCTCGGACCGGGGAGCTGTTTTTT. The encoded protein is CSVAGTPRTGELFF.

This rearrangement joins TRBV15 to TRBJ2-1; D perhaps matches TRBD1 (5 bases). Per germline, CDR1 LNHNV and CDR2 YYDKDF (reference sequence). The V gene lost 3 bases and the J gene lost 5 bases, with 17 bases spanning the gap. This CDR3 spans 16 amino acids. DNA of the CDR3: TGTGCCACCAGCAGTCCTCTTGTCGGCAGGGACAATGAGCAGTTCTTC. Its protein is CATSSPLVGRDNEQFF.

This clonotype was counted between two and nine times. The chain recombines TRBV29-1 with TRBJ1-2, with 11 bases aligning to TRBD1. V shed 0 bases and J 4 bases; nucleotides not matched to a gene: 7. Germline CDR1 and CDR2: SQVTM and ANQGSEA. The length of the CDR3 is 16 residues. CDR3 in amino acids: CSVEDGTGGAVYGYTF. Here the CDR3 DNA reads TGCAGCGTTGAAGACGGGACAGGGGGGGCTGTCTATGGCTACACCTTC.

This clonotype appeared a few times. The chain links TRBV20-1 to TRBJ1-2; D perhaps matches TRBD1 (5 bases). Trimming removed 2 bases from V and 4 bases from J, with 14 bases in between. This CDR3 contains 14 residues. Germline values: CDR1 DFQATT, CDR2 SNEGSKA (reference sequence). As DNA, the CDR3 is TGCAGTGCTAGAATAATGACAGTGAGCTATGGCTACACCTTC. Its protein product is CSARIMTVSYGYTF.

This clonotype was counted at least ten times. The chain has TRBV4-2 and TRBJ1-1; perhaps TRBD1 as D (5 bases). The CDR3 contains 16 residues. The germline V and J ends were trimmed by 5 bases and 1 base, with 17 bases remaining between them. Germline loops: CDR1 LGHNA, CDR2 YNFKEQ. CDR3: CASSRLGVQANTEAFF. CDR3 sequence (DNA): TGTGCCAGCAGCAGACTAGGGGTCCAGGCGAACACTGAAGCTTTCTTT.

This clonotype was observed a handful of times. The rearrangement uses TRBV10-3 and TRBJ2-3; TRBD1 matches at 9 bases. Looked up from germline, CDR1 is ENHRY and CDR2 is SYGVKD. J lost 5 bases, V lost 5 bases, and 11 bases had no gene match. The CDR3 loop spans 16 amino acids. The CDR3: CAISQGGQGRGDTQYF. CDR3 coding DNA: TGTGCCATCAGTCAAGGCGGACAGGGGCGAGGAGATACGCAGTATTTT.

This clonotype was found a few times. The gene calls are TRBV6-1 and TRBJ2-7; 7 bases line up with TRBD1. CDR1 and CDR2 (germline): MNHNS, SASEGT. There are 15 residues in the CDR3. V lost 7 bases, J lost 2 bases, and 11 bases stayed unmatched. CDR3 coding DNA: TGTGCCAGCACTACCGGGGACAGTTTGACCTACGAGCAGTACTTC. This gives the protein CASTTGDSLTYEQYF.

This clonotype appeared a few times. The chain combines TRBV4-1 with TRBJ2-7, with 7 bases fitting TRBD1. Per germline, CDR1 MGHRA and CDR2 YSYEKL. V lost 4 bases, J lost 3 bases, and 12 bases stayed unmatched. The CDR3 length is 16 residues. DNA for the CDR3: TGCGCCAGCAGCCGGACCGAATTGACAGGGAACTACGAGCAGTACTTC. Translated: CASSRTELTGNYEQYF.

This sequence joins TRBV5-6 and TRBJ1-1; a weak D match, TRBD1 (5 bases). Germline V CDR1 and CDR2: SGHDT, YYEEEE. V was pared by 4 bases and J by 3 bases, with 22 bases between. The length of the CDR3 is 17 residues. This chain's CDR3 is CASSLEGYGRAYTEAFF. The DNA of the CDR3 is TGTGCCAGCAGCCTGGAGGGGTATGGCAGGGCGTACACTGAAGCTTTCTTT.

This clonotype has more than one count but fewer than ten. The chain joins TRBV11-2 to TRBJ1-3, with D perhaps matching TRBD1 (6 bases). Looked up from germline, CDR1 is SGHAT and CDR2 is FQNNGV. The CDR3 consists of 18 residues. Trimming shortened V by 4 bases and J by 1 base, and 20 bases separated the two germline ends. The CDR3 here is CASSSSWGQGFSGNTIYF. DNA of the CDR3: TGTGCCAGCAGCTCGAGTTGGGGGCAGGGCTTTTCTGGAAACACCATATATTTT.

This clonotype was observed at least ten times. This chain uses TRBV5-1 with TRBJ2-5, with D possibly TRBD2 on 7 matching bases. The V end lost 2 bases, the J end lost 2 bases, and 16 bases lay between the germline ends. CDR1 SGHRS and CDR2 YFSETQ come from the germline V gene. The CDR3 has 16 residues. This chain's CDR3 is CASSLPDGRGQETQYF. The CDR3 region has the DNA TGCGCCAGCAGCTTACCTGATGGGAGGGGGCAAGAGACCCAGTACTTC.

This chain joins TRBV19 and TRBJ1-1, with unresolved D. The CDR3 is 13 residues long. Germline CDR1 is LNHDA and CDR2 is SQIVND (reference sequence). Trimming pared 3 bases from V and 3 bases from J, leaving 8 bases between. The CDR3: CASSIWRDTEAFF. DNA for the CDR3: TGTGCCAGTAGTATCTGGAGGGACACTGAAGCTTTCTTT.

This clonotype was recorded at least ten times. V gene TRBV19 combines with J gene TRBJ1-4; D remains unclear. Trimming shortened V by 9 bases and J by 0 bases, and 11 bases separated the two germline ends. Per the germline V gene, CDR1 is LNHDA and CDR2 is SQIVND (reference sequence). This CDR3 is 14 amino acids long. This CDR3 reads CASRRTATNEKLFF. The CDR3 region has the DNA TGTGCCAGCCGGAGGACCGCAACTAATGAAAAACTGTTTTTT.

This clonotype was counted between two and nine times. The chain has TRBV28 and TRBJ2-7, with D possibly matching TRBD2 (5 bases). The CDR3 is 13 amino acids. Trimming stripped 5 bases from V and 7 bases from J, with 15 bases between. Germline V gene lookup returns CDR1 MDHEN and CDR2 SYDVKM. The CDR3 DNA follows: TGTGCCAGCAGTCTACTACCATCGGGGGAGCAGTACGTC. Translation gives CASSLLPSGEQYV.

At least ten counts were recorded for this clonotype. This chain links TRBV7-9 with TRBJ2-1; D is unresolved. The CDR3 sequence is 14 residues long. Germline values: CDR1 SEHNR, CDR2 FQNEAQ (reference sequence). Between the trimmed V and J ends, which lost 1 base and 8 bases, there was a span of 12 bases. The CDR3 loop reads CASSLEPYQYEQFF. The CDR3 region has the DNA TGTGCCAGCAGCTTAGAACCCTATCAGTATGAGCAGTTCTTC.

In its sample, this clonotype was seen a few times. Written as DNA, the CDR3 is TGCAGTGCTCCTAGGACGGGAAGCTCCTATAATTCACCCCTCCACTTT. Encoded protein: CSAPRTGSSYNSPLHF. V usage is TRBV20-1 and J usage is TRBJ1-6; D remains unclear. This CDR3 contains 16 residues. Germline-derived CDR1 and CDR2 are DFQATT and SNEGSKA (reference sequence). The ends were cut back, 5 bases at V and 0 bases at J, with 14 bases in the middle.